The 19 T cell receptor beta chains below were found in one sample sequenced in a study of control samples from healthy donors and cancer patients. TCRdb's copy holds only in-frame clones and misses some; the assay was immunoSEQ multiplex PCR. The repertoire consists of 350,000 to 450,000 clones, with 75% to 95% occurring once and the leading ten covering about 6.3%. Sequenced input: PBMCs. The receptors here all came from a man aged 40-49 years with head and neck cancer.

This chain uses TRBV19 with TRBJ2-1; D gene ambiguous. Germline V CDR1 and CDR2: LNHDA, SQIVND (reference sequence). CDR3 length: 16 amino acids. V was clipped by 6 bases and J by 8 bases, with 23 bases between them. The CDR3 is CASSRTAADKGDEQFF. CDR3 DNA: TGTGCCAGTAGCCGAACGGCGGCGGATAAAGGCGATGAGCAGTTCTTC.

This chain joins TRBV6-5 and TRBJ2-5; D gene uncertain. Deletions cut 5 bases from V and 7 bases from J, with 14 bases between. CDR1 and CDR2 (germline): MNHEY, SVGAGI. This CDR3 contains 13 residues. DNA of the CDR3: TGTGCCAGCAGTCTGTCTCCCCTGGGGACCCAGTACTTC. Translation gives CASSLSPLGTQYF.

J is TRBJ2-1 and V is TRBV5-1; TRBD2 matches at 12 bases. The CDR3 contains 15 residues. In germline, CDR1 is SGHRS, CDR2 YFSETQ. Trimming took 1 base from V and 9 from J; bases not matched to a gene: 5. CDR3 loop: CASSLSLAGGREQFF. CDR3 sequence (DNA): TGCGCCAGCAGCTTGAGCCTAGCGGGGGGGCGTGAGCAGTTCTTC.

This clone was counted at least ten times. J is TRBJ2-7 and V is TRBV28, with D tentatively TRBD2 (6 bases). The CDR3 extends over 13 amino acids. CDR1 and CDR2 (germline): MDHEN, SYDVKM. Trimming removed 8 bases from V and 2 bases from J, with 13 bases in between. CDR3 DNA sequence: TGTGCCAGCTCTATTCGCGGGACCTACGAGCAGTACTTC. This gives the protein CASSIRGTYEQYF.

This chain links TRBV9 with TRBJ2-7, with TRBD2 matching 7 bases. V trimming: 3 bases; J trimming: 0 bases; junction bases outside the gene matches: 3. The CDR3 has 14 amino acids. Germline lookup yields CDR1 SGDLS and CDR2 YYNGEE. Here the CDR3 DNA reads TGTGCCAGCAGCGCCCGGGACTACTCCTACGAGCAGTACTTC. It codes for CASSARDYSYEQYF.

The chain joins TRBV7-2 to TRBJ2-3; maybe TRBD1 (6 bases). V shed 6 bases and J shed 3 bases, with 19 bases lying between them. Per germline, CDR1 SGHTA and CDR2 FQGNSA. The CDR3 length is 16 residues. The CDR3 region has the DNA TGTGCCAGCAGAGGGTCCGGGACAAGAGGAACAGATACGCAGTATTTT. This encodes CASRGSGTRGTDTQYF.

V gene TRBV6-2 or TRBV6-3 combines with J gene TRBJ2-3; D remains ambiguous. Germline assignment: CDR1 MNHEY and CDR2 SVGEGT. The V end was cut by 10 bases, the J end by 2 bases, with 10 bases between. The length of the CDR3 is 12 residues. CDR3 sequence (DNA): TGTGCCATCAGCCAGGACACAGATACGCAGTATTTT. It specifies CAISQDTDTQYF.

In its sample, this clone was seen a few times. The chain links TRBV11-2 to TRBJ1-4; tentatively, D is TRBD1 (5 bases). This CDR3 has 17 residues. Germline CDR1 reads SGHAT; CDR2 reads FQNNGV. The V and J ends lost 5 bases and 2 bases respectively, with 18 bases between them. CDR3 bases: TGTGCCAGCAGCACCGGGCGGGGCCGGGTGACTAATGAAAAACTGTTTTTT. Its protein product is CASSTGRGRVTNEKLFF.

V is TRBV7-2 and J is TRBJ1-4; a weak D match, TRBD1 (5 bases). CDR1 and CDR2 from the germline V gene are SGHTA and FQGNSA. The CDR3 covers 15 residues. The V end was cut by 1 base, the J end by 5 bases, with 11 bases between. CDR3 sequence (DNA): TGTGCCAGCAGCTTAGATAGGGGACTGAATGAAAAACTGTTTTTT. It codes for CASSLDRGLNEKLFF.

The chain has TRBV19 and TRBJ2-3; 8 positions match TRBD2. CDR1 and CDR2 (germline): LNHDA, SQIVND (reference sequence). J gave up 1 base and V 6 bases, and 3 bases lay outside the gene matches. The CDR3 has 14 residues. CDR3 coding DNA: TGTGCCAGTAGAAATAGCGGGGGCACAGATACGCAGTATTTT. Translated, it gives CASRNSGGTDTQYF.

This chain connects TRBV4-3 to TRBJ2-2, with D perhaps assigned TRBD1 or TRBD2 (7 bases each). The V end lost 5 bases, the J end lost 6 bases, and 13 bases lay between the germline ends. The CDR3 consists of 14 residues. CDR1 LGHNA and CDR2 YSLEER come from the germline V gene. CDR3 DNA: TGCGCCAGCAGCGGGGAGGGACAGCCCGGGGAGCTGTTTTTT. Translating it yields CASSGEGQPGELFF.

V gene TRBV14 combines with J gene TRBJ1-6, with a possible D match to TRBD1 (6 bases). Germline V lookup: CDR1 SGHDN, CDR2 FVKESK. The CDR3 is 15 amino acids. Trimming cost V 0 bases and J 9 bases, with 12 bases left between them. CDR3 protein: CASSQEPGAGSPLHF. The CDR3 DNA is TGTGCCAGCAGCCAAGAGCCGGGGGCAGGTTCACCCCTCCACTTT.

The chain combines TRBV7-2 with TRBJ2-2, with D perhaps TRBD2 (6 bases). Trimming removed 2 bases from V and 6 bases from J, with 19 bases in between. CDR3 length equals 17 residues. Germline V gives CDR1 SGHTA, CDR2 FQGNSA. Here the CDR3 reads CASSLPGLTSFPGELFF. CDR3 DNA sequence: TGTGCCAGCAGCTTACCCGGTCTGACTAGTTTTCCCGGGGAGCTGTTTTTT.

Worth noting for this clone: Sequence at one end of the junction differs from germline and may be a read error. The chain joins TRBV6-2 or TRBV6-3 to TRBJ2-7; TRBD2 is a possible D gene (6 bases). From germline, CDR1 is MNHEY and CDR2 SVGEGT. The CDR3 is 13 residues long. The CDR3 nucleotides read TGTGCCTGCAGTCAGGACTATTCCTACGAGCAGTACTTC. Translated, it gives CACSQDYSYEQYF.

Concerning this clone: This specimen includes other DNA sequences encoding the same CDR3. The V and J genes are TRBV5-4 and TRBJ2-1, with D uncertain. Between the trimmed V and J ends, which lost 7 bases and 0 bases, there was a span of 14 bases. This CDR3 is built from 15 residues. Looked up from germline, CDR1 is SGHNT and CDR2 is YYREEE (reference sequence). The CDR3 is CASSLGGVSYNEQFF. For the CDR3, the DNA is TGTGCCAGCTCCCTCGGTGGGGTCTCCTACAATGAGCAGTTCTTC.

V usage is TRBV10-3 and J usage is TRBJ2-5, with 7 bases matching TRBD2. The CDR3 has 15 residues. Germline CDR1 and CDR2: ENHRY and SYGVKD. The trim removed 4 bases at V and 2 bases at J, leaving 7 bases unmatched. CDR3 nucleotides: TGTGCCATCAGTGCGCTGGGGGAGGGTCAAGAGACCCAGTACTTC. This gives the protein CAISALGEGQETQYF.

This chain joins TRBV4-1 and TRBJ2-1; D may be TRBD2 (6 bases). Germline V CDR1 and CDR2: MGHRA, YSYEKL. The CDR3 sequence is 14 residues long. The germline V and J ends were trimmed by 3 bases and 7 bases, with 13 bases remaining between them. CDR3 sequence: CASSQASGGNEQFF. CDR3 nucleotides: TGCGCCAGCAGCCAGGCATCAGGAGGGAATGAGCAGTTCTTC.

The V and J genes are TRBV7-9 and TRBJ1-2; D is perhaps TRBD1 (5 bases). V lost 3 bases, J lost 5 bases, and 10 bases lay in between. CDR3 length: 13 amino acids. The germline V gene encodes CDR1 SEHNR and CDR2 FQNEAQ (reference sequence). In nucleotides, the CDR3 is TGTGCCAGCAGCTTGAGGGGCGGGTATGGCTACACCTTC. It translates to CASSLRGGYGYTF. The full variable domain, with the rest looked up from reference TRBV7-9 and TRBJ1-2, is DTGVSQNPRHKITKRGQNVTFRCDPISEHNRLYWYRQTLGQGPEFLTYFQNEAQLEKSRLLSDRFSAERPKGSFSTLEIQRTEQGDSAMYLCASSLRGGYGYTFGSGTRLTVV.

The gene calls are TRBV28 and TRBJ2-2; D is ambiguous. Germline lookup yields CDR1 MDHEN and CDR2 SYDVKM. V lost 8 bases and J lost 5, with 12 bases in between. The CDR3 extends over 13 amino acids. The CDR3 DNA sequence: TGTGCCAGCTCTCACCGGAGTACCGGGGAGCTGTTTTTT. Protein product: CASSHRSTGELFF.